These 9 T cell receptor beta chains were all obtained from the same sample, sequenced in a study of immune evolution from preneoplasia to lung adenocarcinoma. Sequencing was performed with immunoSEQ multiplex PCR; in TCRdb, only in-frame clones are kept and a portion is missing. The table shows 10,000 or so clones, with less than 85% occurring only once. Sequencing used FFPE minimally invasive lung adenocarcinoma tissue. These receptors all stem from a person aged 70 to 85 with lung adenocarcinoma.

V gene TRBV19 combines with J gene TRBJ2-3, with 9 bases that match TRBD1. The CDR3 sequence is 13 residues long. CDR1 is LNHDA, CDR2 SQIVND, per germline (reference sequence). V shed 8 bases and J 3 bases; nucleotides not matched to a gene: 3. The CDR3 sequence: CASRDRVTDTQYF. The CDR3 DNA reads TGTGCCAGTCGGGACAGGGTTACAGATACGCAGTATTTT. Variable domain in full (rest from reference TRBV19 and TRBJ2-3): DGGITQSPKYLFRKEGQNVTLSCEQNLNHDAMYWYRQDPGQGLRLIYYSQIVNDFQKGDIAEGYSVSREKKESFPLTVTSAQKNPTAFYLCASRDRVTDTQYFGPGTRLTVL.

The rearrangement uses TRBV21-1 and TRBJ2-1; the table's D call of TRBD2 was not tested on the DNA. TRBV21-1 is labeled a pseudogene. The CDR3 runs to 17 residues. The CDR3 region has the DNA TGTGCCAGCACCTATCCAACCACTAGCGGGAGGTACAATGAGCAGTTCTTC. This gives the protein CASTYPTTSGRYNEQFF.

V and J are TRBV5-1 and TRBJ2-2; 9 bases are a match to TRBD2. The CDR3 runs 16 residues. The V gene end was trimmed by 2 bases and the J gene end by 3 bases; junction bases not matched to a gene: 5. CDR1 and CDR2 from the germline V gene are SGHRS and YFSETQ. The CDR3 spells CASSLGAGGHTGELFF. The CDR3 nucleotides read TGCGCCAGCAGCTTAGGAGCGGGAGGTCACACCGGGGAGCTGTTTTTT.

The chain uses TRBV11-1 and TRBJ1-6; D uncertain. The V gene lost 0 bases and the J gene lost 9 bases, with 6 bases spanning the gap. CDR3 size: 13 residues. Germline CDR1 is SGHAT and CDR2 is FQDESV (reference sequence). The CDR3 loop reads CASSLAGASPLHF. The CDR3 bases are TGTGCCAGCAGCTTAGCAGGCGCTTCACCCCTCCACTTT.

V and J are TRBV14 and TRBJ1-5, with TRBD1 matching 9 bases. The CDR3 contains 16 residues. Germline V gene sequence: CDR1 SGHDN, CDR2 FVKESK. J lost 6 bases, V lost 4 bases, and 10 bases had no gene match. This chain's CDR3 is CASSRPGTGFGQPQHF. The CDR3, as DNA: TGTGCCAGCAGCCGTCCCGGGACAGGGTTCGGTCAGCCCCAGCATTTT.

The V and J genes are TRBV4-1 and TRBJ2-3; possibly TRBD1 for D (5 bases). Trimming took off 4 bases at V and 0 bases at J, with 8 bases between the two ends. Per the germline V gene, CDR1 is MGHRA and CDR2 is YSYEKL. The CDR3 runs 14 residues. The CDR3 loop reads CASSPTASTDTQYF. CDR3 DNA sequence: TGCGCCAGCAGCCCGACAGCTAGCACAGATACGCAGTATTTT.

CDR3 in DNA: TGTGCCAGCTCACCTAGGCCCCAGGACGGTGACACTGAAGCTTTCTTT. Protein sequence: CASSPRPQDGDTEAFF. V and J are TRBV18 and TRBJ1-1; D is uncertain. V was pared by 3 bases and J by 3 bases, with 17 bases between. Germline CDR1 is KGHSH and CDR2 is LQKENI. This CDR3 spans 16 amino acids. Filled out from reference TRBV18 and TRBJ1-1, the complete variable domain reads NAGVMQNPRHLVRRRGQEARLRCSPMKGHSHVYWYRQLPEEGLKFMVYLQKENIIDESGMPKERFSAEFPKEGPSILRIQQVVRGDSAAYFCASSPRPQDGDTEAFFGQGTRLTVV.

This clone was detected a few times. The chain joins TRBV5-1 to TRBJ1-1; a possible D gene is TRBD1 (6 bases). V lost 7 bases to trimming and J lost 6 bases, with 13 bases between them. The CDR3 spans 12 residues. Germline lookup yields CDR1 SGHRS and CDR2 YFSETQ. The CDR3 sequence: CASRRGESEAFF. The CDR3 coding sequence is TGCGCCAGCCGGAGGGGGGAATCTGAAGCTTTCTTT.

J is TRBJ1-1 and V is TRBV18, with D unresolved. Per the germline V gene, CDR1 is KGHSH and CDR2 is LQKENI. The CDR3 runs to 15 residues. Trimming took off 1 base at V and 1 base at J, with 10 bases between the two ends. The CDR3 sequence is CASSPLRTGNTEAFF. The CDR3 DNA reads TGTGCCAGCTCACCACTAAGAACGGGGAACACTGAAGCTTTCTTT.